This entry describes one TCR beta chain. The data were taken from a study of T-cell reconstitution after alpha-beta-depleted transplantation in children. Germline CDR1 reads DFQATT; CDR2 reads SNEGSKA (reference sequence). V gave up 5 bases and J gave up 1 base, with 15 bases separating them. There are 14 residues in the CDR3. Library preparation (for TCRbeta) was performed with unique molecular identifiers. TCRdb reprocessed the PCR reads with MiXCR, giving one entry per CDR3 protein. This sample has around 580,000 distinct CDR3 sequences, with around 27% found just once. The chain employs TRBV20-1 and TRBJ2-7; perhaps TRBD1 as D (6 bases). The origin of this receptor is a boy younger than two with Wiskott-Aldrich syndrome, due to receive a stem cell transplant. This specimen consisted of PBMCs, obtained before TCRalphabeta/CD19-depleted stem cell transplant. Here the CDR3 DNA reads TGCAGTGCTGAAACAGGGAAATTATCCTACGAGCAGTACTTC. It specifies CSAETGKLSYEQYF.